This note documents a single T cell receptor (beta chain) sequence. The data stem from a study of blood T cell repertoires in COVID-19. Turning to the study itself: The study drew acute and convalescent COVID-19 samples from the United States, Italy and Spain.

The CDR3 has 16 amino acids. J gave up 3 bases and V 6 bases, and 12 bases lay outside the gene matches. Looked up from germline, CDR1 is MNHEY and CDR2 is SMNVEV (reference sequence). In the original workflow: Researchers report that nucleated cell counts were estimated from reference gene primer amplification. The data were produced by immunoSEQ multiplex PCR, yet TCRdb's version contains in-frame clones alone and is incomplete. V and J calls and clone size are as listed in that table; D and trimming were resolved from the DNA. The sample records some 58,000 clones, around 86% being singletons. The TCR was taken from a man aged 50 or older with active COVID-19. Sequencing used peripheral blood. V usage is TRBV27 and J usage is TRBJ2-7; 9 nucleotides line up with TRBD1. The CDR3 reads CASRLRPGTGIYEQYF. In nucleotides, the CDR3 is TGTGCCAGCAGGCTACGACCCGGGACAGGGATCTACGAGCAGTACTTC.